This TCR beta chain was recorded in a study of monozygotic twins with cystic fibrosis. A note on this clone: No antigen is known for it.

Assay: immunoSEQ multiplex PCR; the TCRdb copy retains only in-frame clones and omits some. This table holds around 14,000 clones, approximately 98% found once. The study's findings and limits: J usage was most co-twin-similar in 8 of 16 pairs, V in 13. Clonality was generally low (median roughly 0.009), higher in the most severe patients.

The source is a girl aged 2 to 9 with cystic fibrosis. The sample consisted of blood.

Here the CDR3 DNA reads TGTGCCAGCAGTTTCCTTACCGGGGAGCTGTTTTTT. Its protein is CASSFLTGELFF. The rearrangement links TRBV27 to TRBJ2-2; no reliable D call. The CDR3 extends over 12 amino acids. From germline, CDR1 is MNHEY and CDR2 SMNVEV (reference sequence). V shed 3 bases and J shed 5 bases, with 4 bases lying between them.